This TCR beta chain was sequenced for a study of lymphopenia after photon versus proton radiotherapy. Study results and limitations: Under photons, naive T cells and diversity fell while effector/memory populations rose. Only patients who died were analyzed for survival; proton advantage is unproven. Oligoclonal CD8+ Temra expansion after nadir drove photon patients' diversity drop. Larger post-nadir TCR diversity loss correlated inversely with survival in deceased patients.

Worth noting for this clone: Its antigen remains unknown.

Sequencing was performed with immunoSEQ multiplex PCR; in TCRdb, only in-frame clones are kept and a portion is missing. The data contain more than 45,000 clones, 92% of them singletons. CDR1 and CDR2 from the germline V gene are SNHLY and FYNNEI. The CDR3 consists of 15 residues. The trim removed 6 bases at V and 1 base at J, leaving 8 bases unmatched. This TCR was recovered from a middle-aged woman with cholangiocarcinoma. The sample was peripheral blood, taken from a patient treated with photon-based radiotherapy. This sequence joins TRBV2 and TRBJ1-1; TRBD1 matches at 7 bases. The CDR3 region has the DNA TGTGCCAGCAGGGGAGAGGGGGCGCGGAACACTGAAGCTTTCTTT. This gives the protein CASRGEGARNTEAFF.